A single sample is the source of the 5 T cell receptor beta chains below, sequenced in a study of blood T cell repertoires in COVID-19. The method was immunoSEQ multiplex PCR; TCRdb's version includes in-frame clones alone and lacks a portion of them. The sample includes fewer than 250,000 clones, 86% of them seen just once. The sample taken for sequencing was peripheral blood. These receptors were obtained from a woman aged 55 to 70 who had recovered from COVID-19.

The CDR3 bases are TGCGCCAGCAGCTACCAGAGGACAGGGAGGGGTTCACCCCTCCACTTT. It codes for CASSYQRTGRGSPLHF. The rearrangement joins TRBV4-3 to TRBJ1-6; TRBD1 matches 8 bases. The germline CDR1 and CDR2 sequences are LGHNA and YSLEER. This CDR3 spans 16 amino acids. V trimming: 5 bases; J trimming: 9 bases; junction bases outside the gene matches: 12.

The chain links TRBV5-4 to TRBJ2-2; D gene uncertain. The V gene lost 0 bases and the J gene lost 2 bases, with 5 bases spanning the gap. The CDR3 contains 14 residues. Germline V gene lookup returns CDR1 SGHNT and CDR2 YYREEE (reference sequence). CDR3 DNA: TGTGCCAGCAGCTTGGATCCAAACACCGGGGAGCTGTTTTTT. Protein product: CASSLDPNTGELFF.

The chain couples TRBV10-3 to TRBJ1-4; a weak D match, TRBD1 (5 bases). The germline CDR1 and CDR2 sequences are ENHRY and SYGVKD. V gave up 0 bases and J gave up 7 bases, with 9 bases separating them. The CDR3 sequence is 14 residues long. CDR3 DNA: TGTGCCATCAGTGAGTCGGGGCCTAGTGAAAAACTGTTTTTT. Translated: CAISESGPSEKLFF.

This clone was counted a single time. V usage is TRBV7-6 and J usage is TRBJ2-7; maybe TRBD1 (6 bases). With 5 bases removed from V and 2 bases from J, the gap between germline ends came to 13 bases. Germline CDR1 and CDR2: SGHVS and FNYEAQ. This CDR3 is 14 amino acids long. The CDR3 is CASSPGDIPYEQYF. The CDR3 DNA is TGTGCCAGCAGCCCCGGGGACATCCCCTACGAGCAGTACTTC.

The chain combines TRBV11-2 with TRBJ2-2; the D gene is possibly TRBD1 (5 bases). Trimming shortened V by 2 bases and J by 1 base, and 11 bases separated the two germline ends. The CDR3 length is 16 residues. Germline values: CDR1 SGHAT, CDR2 FQNNGV. As DNA, the CDR3 is TGTGCCAGCAGCTTATCATCACAGGAGAACACCGGGGAGCTGTTTTTT. It translates to CASSLSSQENTGELFF.